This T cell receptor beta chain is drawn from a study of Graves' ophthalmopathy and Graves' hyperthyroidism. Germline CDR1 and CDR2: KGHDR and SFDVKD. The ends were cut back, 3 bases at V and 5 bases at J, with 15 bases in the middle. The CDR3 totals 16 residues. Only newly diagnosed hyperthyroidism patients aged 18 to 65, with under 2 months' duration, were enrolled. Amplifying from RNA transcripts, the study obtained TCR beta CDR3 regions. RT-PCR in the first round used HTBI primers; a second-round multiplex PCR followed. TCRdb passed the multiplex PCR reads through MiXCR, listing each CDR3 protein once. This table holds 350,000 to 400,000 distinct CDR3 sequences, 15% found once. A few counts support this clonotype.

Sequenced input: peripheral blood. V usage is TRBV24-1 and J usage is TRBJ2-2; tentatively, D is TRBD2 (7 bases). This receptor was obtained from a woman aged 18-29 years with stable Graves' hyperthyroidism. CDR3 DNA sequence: TGTGCCACCAGTGATCTCGGGGGGCCTCAAACCGGGGAGCTGTTTTTT. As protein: CATSDLGGPQTGELFF.